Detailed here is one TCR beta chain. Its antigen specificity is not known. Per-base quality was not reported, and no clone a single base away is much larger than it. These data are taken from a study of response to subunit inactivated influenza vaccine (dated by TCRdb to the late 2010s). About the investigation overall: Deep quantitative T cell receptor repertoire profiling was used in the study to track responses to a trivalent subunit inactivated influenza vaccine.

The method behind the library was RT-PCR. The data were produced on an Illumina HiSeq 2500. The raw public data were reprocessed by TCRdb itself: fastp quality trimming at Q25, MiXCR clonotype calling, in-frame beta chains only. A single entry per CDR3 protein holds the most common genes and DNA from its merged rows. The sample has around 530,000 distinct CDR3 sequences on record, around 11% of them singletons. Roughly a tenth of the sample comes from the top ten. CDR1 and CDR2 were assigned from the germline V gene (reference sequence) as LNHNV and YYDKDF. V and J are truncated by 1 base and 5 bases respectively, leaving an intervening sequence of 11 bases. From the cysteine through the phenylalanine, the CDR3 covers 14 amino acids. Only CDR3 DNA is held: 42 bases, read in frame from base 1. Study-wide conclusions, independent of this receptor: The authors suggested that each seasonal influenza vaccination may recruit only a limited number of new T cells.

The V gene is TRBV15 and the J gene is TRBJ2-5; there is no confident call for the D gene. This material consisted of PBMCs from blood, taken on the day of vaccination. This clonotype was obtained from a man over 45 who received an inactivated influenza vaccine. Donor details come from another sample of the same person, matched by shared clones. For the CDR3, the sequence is CATSRVYSPETQYF. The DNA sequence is TGTGCCACCAGCAGAGTATACAGTCCGGAGACCCAGTACTTC.